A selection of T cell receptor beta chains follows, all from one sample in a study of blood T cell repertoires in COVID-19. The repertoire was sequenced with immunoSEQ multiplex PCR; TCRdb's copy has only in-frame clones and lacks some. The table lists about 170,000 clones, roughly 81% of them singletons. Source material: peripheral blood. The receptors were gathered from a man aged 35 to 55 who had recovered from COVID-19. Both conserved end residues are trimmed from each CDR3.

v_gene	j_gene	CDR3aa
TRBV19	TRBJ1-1	ASSIAGTNTEAF
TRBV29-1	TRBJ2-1	SVETGGSEQF
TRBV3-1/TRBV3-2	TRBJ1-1	ASSQADSNTEAF
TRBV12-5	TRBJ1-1	ASGFAGAARVNTEAF
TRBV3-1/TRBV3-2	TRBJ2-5	ASSSWDQGETQY
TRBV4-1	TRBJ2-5	ASSQGGDQETQY
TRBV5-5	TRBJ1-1	ASSLALVEVYYTEAF
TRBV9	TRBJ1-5	ASSVGGGNQPQH
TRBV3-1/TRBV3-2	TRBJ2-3	ASSQGLSTDTQY
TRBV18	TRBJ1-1	ASSLGQGAFNTEAF
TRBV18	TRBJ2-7	ASSQYRSLDQSYEQY
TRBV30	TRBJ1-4	ACGEAYEKLF
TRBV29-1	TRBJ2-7	SAVGQGAPYEQY
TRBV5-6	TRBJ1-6	ASSRWGVPVYNSPLH
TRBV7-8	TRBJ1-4	ASSTWTENGEKLF
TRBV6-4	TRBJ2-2	ASSDSAGDTGELF
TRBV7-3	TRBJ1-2	ASSLDRVGGYT
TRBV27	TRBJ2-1	ASRLMTSREQF
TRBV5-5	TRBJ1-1	ASSLEVGAGTEAF
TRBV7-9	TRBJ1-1	ASSLHRRNTEAF
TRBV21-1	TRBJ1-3	ASIPLSGNTIY
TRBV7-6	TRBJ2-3	ASSAGLEVPDTQY
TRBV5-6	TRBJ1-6	ASSFGQGNSPLH
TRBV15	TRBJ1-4	ATSSWGQGNEKLF
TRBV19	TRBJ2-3	ASSSAGFTDTQY
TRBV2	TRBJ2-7	ASRDRLREQY
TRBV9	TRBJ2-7	ASSVATDYEQY
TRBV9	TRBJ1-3	ASSVGGRSGNTIY
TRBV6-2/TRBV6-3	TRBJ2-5	ASSYPRQEETQY
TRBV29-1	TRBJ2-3	SVAQGAADTQY
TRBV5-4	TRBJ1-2	ASSLGTGGYT
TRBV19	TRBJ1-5	ASTRQGRNQPQH
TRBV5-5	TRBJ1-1	ASRTQTGYIAEAF
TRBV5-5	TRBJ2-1	ASSLAGTSDIGGDEQF
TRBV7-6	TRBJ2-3	ASSLVGTSGGNTQY
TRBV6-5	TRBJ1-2	ASTSSAGGLGYT
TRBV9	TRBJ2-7	ASSVGGDRTYEQY
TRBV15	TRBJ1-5	ATSRGEGAQPQH
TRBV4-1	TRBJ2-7	ASSQGRVLGRYEQY
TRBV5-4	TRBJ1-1	ASSDWTDNTEAF
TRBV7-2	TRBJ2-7	ASSSRQGAIYEQY
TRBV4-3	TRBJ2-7	ASSQEWRQGDSYEQY
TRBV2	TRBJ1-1	ASLDRGEDTEAF
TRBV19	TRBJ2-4	ASSIDLRGAKNIQY
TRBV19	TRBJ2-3	ASSWGVGTDTQY
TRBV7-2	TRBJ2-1	ASSLQGSSYNEQF
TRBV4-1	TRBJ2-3	ASSQSGLLDTQY
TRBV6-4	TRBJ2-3	ASSDSLADTDTQY
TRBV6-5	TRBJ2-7	ASSYHTGDLSYEQY
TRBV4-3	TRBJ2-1	ASSRLAGETINEQF
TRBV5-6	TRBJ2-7	ASSYTDRLGEQY
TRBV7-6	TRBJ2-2	ASSSTSGNTGELF
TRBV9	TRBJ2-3	ASSGTGHGTDTQY
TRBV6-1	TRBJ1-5	ASSEARDQPQH
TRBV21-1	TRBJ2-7	ASSRQGAYEQY